This T cell receptor (beta chain) appears in the sequencing data of a study of blood T cell repertoires in COVID-19. Study context: PBMCs, B-cell-depleted T cells, or T cells were the source of the cDNA or gDNA that made up the material.

Deletions cut 1 base from V and 2 bases from J, with 10 bases between. The CDR3 sequence is 15 residues long. The germline gives CDR1 SGHKS, CDR2 YYEKEE (reference sequence). Clones were read by immunoSEQ multiplex PCR, and TCRdb kept only the in-frame ones, dropping some. The repertoire includes 100,000 to 150,000 clones, 65% to 90% of them detected once, and more than 20% sits in the top ten. The J gene is TRBJ1-3, the V gene TRBV5-5; the D is unclear. Source material: peripheral blood. This TCR derives from a woman older than 75 with acute or convalescent COVID-19. The DNA of the CDR3 is TGTGCCAGCAGCTTGAAAACAGTCCCTGGAAACACCATATATTTT. Encoded protein: CASSLKTVPGNTIYF.